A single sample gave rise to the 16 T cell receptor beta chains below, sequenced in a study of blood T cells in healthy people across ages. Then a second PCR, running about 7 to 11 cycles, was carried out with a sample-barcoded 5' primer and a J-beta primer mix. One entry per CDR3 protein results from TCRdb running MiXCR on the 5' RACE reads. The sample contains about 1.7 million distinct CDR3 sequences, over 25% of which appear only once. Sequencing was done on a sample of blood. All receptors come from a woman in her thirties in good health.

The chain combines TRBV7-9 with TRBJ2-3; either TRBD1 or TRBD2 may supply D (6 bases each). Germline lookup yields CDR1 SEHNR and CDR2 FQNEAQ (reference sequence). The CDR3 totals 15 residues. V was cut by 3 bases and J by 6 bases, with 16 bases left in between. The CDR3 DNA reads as TGTGCCAGCAGCTTTGGATTGGGGGGCTCCGATACGCAGTATTTT. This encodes CASSFGLGGSDTQYF.

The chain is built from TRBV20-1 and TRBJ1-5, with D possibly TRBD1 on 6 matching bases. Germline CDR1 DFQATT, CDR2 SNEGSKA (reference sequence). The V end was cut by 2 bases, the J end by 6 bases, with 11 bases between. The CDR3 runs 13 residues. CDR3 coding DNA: TGCAGTGCTAGATTGGGGGCGGGTCAGCCCCAGCATTTT. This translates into CSARLGAGQPQHF.

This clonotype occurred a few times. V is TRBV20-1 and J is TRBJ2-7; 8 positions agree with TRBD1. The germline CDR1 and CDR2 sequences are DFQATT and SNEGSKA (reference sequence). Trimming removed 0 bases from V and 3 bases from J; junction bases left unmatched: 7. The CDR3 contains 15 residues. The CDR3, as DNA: TGCAGTGCTAGAGAGGGCCGGACAGGGATCTACGAGCAGTACTTC. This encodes CSAREGRTGIYEQYF.

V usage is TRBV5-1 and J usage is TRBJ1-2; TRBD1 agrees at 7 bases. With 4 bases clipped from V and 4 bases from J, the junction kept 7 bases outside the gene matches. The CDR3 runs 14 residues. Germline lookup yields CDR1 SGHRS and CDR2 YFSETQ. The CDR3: CASSDNRGGYGYTF. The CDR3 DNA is TGCGCCAGCAGCGACAACAGGGGAGGCTATGGCTACACCTTC. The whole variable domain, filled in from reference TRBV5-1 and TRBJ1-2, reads KAGVTQTPRYLIKTRGQQVTLSCSPISGHRSVSWYQQTPGQGLQFLFEYFSETQRNKGNFPGRFSGRQFSNSRSEMNVSTLELGDSALYLCASSDNRGGYGYTFGSGTRLTVV.

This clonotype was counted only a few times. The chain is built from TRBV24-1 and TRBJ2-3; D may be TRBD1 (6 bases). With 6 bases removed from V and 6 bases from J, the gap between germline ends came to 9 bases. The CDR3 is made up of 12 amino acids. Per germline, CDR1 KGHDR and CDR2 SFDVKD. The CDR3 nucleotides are TGTGCCACCAGTTTCCAGGGGGATACGCAGTATTTT. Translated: CATSFQGDTQYF.

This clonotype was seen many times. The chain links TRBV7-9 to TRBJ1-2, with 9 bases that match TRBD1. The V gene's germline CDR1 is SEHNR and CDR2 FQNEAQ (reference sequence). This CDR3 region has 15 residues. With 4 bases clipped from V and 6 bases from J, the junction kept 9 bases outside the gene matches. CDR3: CASSSGQGRLDGYTF. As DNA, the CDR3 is TGTGCCAGCAGCTCGGGACAGGGTCGGTTGGATGGCTACACCTTC.

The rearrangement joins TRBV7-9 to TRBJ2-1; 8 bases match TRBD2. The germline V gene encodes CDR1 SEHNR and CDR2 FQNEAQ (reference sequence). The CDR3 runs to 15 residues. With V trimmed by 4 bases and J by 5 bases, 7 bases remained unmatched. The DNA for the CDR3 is TGTGCCAGCAGCTCCAGGACTAGCTCAAACAATGAGCAGTTCTTC. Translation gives CASSSRTSSNNEQFF.

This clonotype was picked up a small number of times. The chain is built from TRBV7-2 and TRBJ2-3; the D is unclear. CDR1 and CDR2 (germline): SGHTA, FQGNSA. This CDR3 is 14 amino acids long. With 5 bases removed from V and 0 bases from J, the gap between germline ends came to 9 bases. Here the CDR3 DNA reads TGTGCCAGCAGCACCTACCCTAGCACAGATACGCAGTATTTT. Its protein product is CASSTYPSTDTQYF.

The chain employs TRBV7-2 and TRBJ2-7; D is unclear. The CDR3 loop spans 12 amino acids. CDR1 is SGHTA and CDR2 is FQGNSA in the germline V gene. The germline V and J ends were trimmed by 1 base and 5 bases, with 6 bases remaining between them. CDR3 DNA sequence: TGTGCCAGCAGCTTAGATCTTAACGAGCAGTACTTC. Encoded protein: CASSLDLNEQYF.

CDR3 sequence (DNA): TGCGCCAGCAGCTTTAATCTACTAGATACGCAGTATTTT. Translation: CASSFNLLDTQYF. The V and J genes are TRBV5-1 and TRBJ2-3; the D is unclear. Trimming cost V 2 bases and J 5 bases, with 9 bases left between them. CDR3 size: 13 residues. Germline V gives CDR1 SGHRS, CDR2 YFSETQ.

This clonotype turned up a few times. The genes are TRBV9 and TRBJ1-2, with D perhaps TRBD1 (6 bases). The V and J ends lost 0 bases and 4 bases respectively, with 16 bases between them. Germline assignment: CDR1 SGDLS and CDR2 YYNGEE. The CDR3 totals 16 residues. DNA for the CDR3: TGTGCCAGCAGCGTAGGGCAGGGGAGTCAAGGCTATGGCTACACCTTC. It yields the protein CASSVGQGSQGYGYTF. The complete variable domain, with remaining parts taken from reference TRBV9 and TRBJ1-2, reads DSGVTQTPKHLITATGQRVTLRCSPRSGDLSVYWYQQSLDQGLQFLIQYYNGEERAKGNILERFSAQQFPDLHSELNLSSLELGDSALYFCASSVGQGSQGYGYTFGSGTRLTVV.

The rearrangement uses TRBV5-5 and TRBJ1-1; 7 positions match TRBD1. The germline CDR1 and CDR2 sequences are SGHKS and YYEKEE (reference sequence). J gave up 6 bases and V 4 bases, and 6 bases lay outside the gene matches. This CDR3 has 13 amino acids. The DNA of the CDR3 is TGTGCCAGCAGCGGCAGACAGGGCTCTGAAGCTTTCTTT. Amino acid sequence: CASSGRQGSEAFF.

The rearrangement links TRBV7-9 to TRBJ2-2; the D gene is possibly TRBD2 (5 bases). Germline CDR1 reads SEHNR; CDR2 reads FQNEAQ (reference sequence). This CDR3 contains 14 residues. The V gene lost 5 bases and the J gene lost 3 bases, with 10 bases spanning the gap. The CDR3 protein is CASSAPGYTGELFF. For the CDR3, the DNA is TGTGCCAGCAGCGCACCGGGATACACCGGGGAGCTGTTTTTT. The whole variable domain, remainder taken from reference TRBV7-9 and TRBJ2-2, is DTGVSQNPRHKITKRGQNVTFRCDPISEHNRLYWYRQTLGQGPEFLTYFQNEAQLEKSRLLSDRFSAERPKGSFSTLEIQRTEQGDSAMYLCASSAPGYTGELFFGEGSRLTVL.

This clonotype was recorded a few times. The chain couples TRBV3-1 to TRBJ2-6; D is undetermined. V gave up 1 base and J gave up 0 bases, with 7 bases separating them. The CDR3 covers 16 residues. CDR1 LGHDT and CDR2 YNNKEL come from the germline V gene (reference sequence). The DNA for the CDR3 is TGTGCCAGCAGCCAAGCGGAGTTCTCTGGGGCCAACGTCCTGACTTTC. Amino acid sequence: CASSQAEFSGANVLTF.

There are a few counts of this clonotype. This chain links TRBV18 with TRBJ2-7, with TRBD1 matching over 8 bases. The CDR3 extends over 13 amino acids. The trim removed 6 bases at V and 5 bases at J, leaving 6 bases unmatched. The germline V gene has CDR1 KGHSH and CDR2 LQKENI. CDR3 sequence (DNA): TGTGCCAGCTCCGAGACAGGGGTCCACGAGCAGTACTTC. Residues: CASSETGVHEQYF.

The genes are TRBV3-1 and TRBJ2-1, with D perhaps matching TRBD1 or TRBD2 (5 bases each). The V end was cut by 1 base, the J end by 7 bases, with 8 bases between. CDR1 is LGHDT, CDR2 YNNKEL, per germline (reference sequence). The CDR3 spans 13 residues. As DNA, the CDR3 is TGTGCCAGCAGCCAAGCGGGACGAAATGAGCAGTTCTTC. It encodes CASSQAGRNEQFF.